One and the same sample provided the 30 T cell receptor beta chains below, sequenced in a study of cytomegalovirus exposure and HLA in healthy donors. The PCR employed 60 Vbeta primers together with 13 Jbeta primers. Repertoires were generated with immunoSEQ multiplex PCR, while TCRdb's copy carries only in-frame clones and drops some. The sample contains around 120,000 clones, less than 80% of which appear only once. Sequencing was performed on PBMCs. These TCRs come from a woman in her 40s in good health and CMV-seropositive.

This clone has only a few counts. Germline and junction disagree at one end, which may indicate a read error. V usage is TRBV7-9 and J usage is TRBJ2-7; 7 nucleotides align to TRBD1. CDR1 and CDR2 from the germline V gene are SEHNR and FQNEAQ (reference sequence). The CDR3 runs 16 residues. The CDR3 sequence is CSSSLGYGTETYEQYF. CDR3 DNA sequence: TGTTCCAGCAGCTTAGGGTATGGGACAGAGACCTACGAGCAGTACTTC.

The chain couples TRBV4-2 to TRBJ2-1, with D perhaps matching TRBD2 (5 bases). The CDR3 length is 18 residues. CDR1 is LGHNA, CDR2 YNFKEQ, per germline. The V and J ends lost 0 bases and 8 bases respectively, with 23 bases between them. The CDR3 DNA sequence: TGTGCCAGCAGCCAAGATGGTGTCCAGCGGCGGACGAATGATGAGCAGTTCTTC. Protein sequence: CASSQDGVQRRTNDEQFF.

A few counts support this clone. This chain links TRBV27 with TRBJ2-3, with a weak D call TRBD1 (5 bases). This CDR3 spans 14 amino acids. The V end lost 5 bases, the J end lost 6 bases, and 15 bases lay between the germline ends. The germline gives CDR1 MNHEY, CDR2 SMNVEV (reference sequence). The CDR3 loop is CASSVDRWIDTQYF. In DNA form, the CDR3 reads TGTGCCAGCAGTGTTGACAGATGGATTGATACGCAGTATTTT.

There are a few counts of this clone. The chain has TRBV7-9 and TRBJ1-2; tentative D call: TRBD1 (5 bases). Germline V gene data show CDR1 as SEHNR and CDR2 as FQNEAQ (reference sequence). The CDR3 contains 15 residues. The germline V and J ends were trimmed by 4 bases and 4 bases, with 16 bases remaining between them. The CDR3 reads CASSSQARQGYGYTF. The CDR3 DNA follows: TGTGCCAGCAGCTCACAGGCCCGCCAGGGCTATGGCTACACCTTC.

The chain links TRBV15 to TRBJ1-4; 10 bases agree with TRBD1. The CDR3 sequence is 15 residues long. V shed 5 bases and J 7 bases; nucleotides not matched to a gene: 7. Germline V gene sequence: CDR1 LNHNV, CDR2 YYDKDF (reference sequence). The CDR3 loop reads CATSSPTGGIEKLFF. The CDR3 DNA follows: TGTGCCACCAGCTCCCCGACAGGGGGCATTGAAAAACTGTTTTTT.

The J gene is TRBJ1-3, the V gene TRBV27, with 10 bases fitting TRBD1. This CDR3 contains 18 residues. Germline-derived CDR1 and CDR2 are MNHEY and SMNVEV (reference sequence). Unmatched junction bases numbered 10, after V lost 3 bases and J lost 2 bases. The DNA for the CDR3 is TGTGCCAGCAGTTTTTCAGGACAGGGGGTTTTGACTGGAAACACCATATATTTT. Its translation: CASSFSGQGVLTGNTIYF.

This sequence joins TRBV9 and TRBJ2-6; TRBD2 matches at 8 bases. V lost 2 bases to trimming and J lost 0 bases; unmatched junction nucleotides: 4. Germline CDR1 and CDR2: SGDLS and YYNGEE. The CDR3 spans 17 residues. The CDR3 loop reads CASSVSGSVSGANVLTF. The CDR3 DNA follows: TGTGCCAGCAGCGTCAGCGGGAGCGTCTCTGGGGCCAACGTCCTGACTTTC. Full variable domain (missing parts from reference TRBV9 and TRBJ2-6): DSGVTQTPKHLITATGQRVTLRCSPRSGDLSVYWYQQSLDQGLQFLIQYYNGEERAKGNILERFSAQQFPDLHSELNLSSLELGDSALYFCASSVSGSVSGANVLTFGAGSRLTVL.

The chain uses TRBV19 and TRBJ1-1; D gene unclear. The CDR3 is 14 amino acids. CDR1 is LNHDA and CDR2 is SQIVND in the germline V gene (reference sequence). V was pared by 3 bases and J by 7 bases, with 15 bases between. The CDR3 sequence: CASSIRVREVEAFF. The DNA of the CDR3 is TGTGCCAGTAGTATTCGGGTCCGGGAGGTTGAAGCTTTCTTT.

Written as DNA, the CDR3 is TGTGCCACCAGCAGAGATATAAGCGATCCCTACTCCTACAATGAGCAGTTCTTC. Translation gives CATSRDISDPYSYNEQFF. The V and J genes are TRBV15 and TRBJ2-1, with D hard to call. CDR1 LNHNV and CDR2 YYDKDF come from the germline V gene (reference sequence). V was pared by 0 bases and J by 0 bases, with 15 bases between. The CDR3 runs 18 residues.

Here the CDR3 reads CASSSGLTSGRASQYF. CDR3 nucleotides: TGTGCCAGCAGCTCGGGGTTGACTAGCGGGAGGGCCTCCCAGTACTTC. V and J are TRBV7-7 and TRBJ2-5, with 14 bases that match TRBD2. The CDR3 runs 16 residues. Per germline, CDR1 SSHAT and CDR2 FNYEAQ (reference sequence). With 4 bases clipped from V and 9 bases from J, the junction kept 10 bases outside the gene matches.

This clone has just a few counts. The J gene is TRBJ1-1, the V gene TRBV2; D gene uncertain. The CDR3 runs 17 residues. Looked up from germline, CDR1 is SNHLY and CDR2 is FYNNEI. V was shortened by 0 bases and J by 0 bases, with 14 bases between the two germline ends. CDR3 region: CASSEAVPSNLNTEAFF. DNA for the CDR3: TGTGCCAGCAGTGAAGCCGTCCCCTCCAACTTGAACACTGAAGCTTTCTTT.

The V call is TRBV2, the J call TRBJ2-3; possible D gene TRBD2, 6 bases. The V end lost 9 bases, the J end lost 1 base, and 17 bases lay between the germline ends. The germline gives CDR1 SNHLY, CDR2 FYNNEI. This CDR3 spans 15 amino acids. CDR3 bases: TGTGCCAGTAGAACCGGGGGTGGCCGCACAGATACGCAGTATTTT. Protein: CASRTGGGRTDTQYF.

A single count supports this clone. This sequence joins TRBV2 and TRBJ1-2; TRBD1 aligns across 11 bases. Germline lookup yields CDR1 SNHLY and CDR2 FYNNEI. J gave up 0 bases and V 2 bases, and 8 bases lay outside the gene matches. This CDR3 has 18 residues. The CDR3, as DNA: TGTGCCAGCAGTGAAACTCCGGGACAGGGGGTACCTAACTATGGCTACACCTTC. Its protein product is CASSETPGQGVPNYGYTF.

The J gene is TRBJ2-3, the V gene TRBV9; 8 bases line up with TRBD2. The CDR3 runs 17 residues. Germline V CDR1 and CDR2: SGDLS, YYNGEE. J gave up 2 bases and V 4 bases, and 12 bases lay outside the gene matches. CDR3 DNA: TGTGCCAGCAGCCTAACTACTACTAGCGGAAACACAGATACGCAGTATTTT. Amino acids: CASSLTTTSGNTDTQYF.

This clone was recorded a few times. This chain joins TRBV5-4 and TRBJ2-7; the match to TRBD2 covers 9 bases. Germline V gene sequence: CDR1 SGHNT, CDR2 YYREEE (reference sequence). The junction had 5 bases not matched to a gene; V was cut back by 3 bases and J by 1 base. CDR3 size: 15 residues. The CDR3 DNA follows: TGTGCCAGCAGCTCCTGGCGGGAGGGTTCCTACGAGCAGTACTTC. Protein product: CASSSWREGSYEQYF.

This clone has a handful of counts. In nucleotides, the CDR3 is TGTGCCAGCAGCTTCGGAGGTGGGACAAGAAACACCGGGGAGCTGTTTTTT. Its translation: CASSFGGGTRNTGELFF. The chain recombines TRBV11-3 with TRBJ2-2, with D possibly matching TRBD1 (6 bases). Germline V gene lookup returns CDR1 SGHNT and CDR2 YENEEA. CDR3 length: 17 amino acids. V dropped 3 bases and J dropped 2 bases, with 16 bases sitting between them. Full variable domain (remainder filled in from reference TRBV11-3 and TRBJ2-2): EAGVVQSPRYKIIEKKQPVAFWCNPISGHNTLYWYLQNLGQGPELLIRYENEEAVDDSQLPKDRFSAERLKGVDSTLKIQPAELGDSAVYLCASSFGGGTRNTGELFFGEGSRLTVL.

CDR3 amino acids: CASSPAGGLSYEQYF. The DNA of the CDR3 is TGTGCCAGCTCACCAGCAGGGGGCTTGTCCTACGAGCAGTACTTC. V usage is TRBV18 and J usage is TRBJ2-7; 8 bases map to TRBD1. This CDR3 is built from 15 residues. After removal of 2 bases from V and 1 base from J, the junction contained 4 bases not matched to a gene. Germline values: CDR1 KGHSH, CDR2 LQKENI.

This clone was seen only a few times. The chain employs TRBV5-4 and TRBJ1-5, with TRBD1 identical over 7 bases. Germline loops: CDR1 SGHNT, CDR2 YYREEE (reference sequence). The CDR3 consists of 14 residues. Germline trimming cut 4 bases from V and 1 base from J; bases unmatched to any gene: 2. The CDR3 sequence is CASSRTGSNQPQHF. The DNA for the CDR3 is TGTGCCAGCAGCCGGACAGGAAGCAATCAGCCCCAGCATTTT.

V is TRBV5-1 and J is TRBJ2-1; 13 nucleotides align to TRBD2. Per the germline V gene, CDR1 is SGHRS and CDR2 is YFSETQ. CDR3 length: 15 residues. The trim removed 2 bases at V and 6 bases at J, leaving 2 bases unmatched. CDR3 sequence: CASSLLAGGINEQFF. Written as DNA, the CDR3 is TGCGCCAGCAGCTTACTAGCGGGAGGGATCAATGAGCAGTTCTTC.

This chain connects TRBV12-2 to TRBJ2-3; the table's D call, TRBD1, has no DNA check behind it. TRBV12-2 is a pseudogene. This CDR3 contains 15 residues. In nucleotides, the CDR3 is TGTGCAAGTCGCGTACCAATACCCCACATGGATACGCAGTATTTT. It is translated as CASRVPIPHMDTQYF.

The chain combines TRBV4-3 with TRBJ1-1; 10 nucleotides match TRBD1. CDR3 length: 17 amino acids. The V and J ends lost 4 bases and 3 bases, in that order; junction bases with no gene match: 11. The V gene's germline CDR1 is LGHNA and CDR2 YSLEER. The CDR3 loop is CASSRQTGGGQDTEAFF. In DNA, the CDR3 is TGCGCCAGCAGCCGCCAGACAGGGGGCGGTCAGGACACTGAAGCTTTCTTT.

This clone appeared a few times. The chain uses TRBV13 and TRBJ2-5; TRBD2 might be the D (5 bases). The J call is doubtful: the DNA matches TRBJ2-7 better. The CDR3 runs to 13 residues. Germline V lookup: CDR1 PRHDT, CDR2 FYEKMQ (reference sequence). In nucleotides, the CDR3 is TGTGCCAGCAGTCTGGGGAGTTCCTACGAGCAGTACTTC. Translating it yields CASSLGSSYEQYF.

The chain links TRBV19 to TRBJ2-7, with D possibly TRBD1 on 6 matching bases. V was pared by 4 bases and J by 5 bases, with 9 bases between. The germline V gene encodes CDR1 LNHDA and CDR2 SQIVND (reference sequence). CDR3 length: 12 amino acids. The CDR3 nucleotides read TGTGCCAGTAGTACGTCAGGGGACGAGCAGTACTTC. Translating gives CASSTSGDEQYF.

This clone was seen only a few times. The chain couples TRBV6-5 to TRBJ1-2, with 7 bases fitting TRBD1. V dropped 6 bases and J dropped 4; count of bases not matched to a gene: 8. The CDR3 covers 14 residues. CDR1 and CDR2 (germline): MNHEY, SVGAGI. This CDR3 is CASSSSTGRYGYTF. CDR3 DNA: TGTGCCAGCAGCTCCTCGACAGGGCGCTATGGCTACACCTTC.

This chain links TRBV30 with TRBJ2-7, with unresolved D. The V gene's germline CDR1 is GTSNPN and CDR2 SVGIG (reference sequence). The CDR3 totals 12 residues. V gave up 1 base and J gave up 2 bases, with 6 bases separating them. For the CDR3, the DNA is TGTGCCTGGAGTGACAATCCCTACGAGCAGTACTTC. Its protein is CAWSDNPYEQYF.

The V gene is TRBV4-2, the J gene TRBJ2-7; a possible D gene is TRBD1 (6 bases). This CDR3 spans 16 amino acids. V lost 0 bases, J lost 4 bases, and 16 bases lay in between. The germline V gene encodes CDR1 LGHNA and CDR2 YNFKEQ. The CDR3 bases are TGTGCCAGCAGCCAAGAATTGACAGGACAGAGATACGAGCAGTACTTC. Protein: CASSQELTGQRYEQYF.

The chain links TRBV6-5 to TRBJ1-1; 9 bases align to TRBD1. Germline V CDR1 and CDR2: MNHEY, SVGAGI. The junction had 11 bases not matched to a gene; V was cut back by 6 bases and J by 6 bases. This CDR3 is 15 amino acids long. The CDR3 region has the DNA TGTGCCAGCAGCCGCGGGACAGGGCCCAGACCTGAAGCTTTCTTT. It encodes CASSRGTGPRPEAFF.

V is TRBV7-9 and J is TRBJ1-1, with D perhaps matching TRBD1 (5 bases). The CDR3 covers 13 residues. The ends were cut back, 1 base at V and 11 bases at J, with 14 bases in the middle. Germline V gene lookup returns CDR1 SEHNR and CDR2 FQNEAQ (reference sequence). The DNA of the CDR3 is TGTGCCAGCAGCTTAGTACCCGGGGGAGGTGCTTTCTTT. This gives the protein CASSLVPGGGAFF. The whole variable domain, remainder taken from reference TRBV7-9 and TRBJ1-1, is DTGVSQNPRHKITKRGQNVTFRCDPISEHNRLYWYRQTLGQGPEFLTYFQNEAQLEKSRLLSDRFSAERPKGSFSTLEIQRTEQGDSAMYLCASSLVPGGGAFFGQGTRLTVV.

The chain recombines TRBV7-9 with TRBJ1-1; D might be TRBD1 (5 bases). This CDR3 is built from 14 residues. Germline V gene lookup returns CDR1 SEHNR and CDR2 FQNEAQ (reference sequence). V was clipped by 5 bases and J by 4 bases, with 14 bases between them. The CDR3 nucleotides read TGTGCCAGCAGCCCCTGGCAGGGAAGCACTGAAGCTTTCTTT. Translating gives CASSPWQGSTEAFF.

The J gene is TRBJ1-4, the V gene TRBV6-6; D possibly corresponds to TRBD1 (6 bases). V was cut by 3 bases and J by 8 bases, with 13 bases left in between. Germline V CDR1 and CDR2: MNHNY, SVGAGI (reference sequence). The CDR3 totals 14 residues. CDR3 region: CASSYEAGTEKLFF. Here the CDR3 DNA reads TGTGCCAGCAGTTATGAAGCAGGGACAGAAAAACTGTTTTTT.